A selection of T cell receptor beta chains follows, all from one sample in a study of blood T cell repertoires in COVID-19. Only in-frame clones appear in the TCRdb table, and some are missing; sequencing was by immunoSEQ multiplex PCR. The sample holds about 48,000 clones, 70% to 90% seen once. The material sequenced was PBMCs or T cells enriched from blood (not recorded which). The receptor source for this set is a woman aged 45-65 years who had recovered from COVID-19. Each CDR3 is given with its conserved first and last residue. The D gene is left open where the match is weak. Not every row has a clone size; where given, it reads once, few, many or a size class.

>.|TRBJ1-4|TRBV7-6|.
CASSLALGGVGEKLFF
TGTGCCAGCAGCTTAGCGCTCGGAGGGGTAGGAGAAAAACTGTTTTTT
>.|TRBJ2-1|TRBV2|TRBD2
CASSEYREGDEQFF
TGTGCCAGCAGTGAATACCGGGAGGGGGATGAGCAGTTCTTC
>.|TRBJ2-1|TRBV21-1|.
CASTIRQECEQFF
TGTGCCAGCACCATACGACAGGAATGTGAGCAGTTCTTC
>.|TRBJ2-1|TRBV18|TRBD1
CASSPGTVQGNEQFF
TGTGCCAGCTCACCCGGGACAGTACAAGGGAATGAGCAGTTCTTC
>.|TRBJ2-1|TRBV2|TRBD1
CASNRDRGDEQFF
TGTGCCAGCAACCGGGACAGGGGAGATGAGCAGTTCTTC
>.|TRBJ1-2|TRBV11-1|.
CASSFDLGLGYTF
TGTGCCAGCAGCTTTGATCTCGGGTTGGGCTACACCTTC
>few|TRBJ2-1|TRBV2|TRBD1
CATRQGSYNEQFF
TGTGCCACCCGACAGGGCTCCTACAATGAGCAGTTCTTC
>.|TRBJ1-5|TRBV6-5|TRBD1
CATRPGQQTGAQHF
TGTGCCACCAGACCGGGACAGCAGACGGGGGCCCAGCATTTT
>.|TRBJ2-5|TRBV7-2|TRBD2
CASSLGLAGGARETQYF
TGTGCCAGCAGCTTGGGACTAGCGGGGGGGGCTAGGGAGACCCAGTACTTC
>.|TRBJ2-7|TRBV11-2|.
CASSPEVNGVYEQYF
TGTGCCAGCAGCCCCGAAGTAAACGGGGTGTACGAGCAGTACTTC
>.|TRBJ1-1|TRBV7-8|TRBD1
CASSPRDRLNTEAFF
TGTGCCAGCAGCCCACGGGACAGACTGAACACTGAAGCTTTCTTT
>few|TRBJ1-3|TRBV4-3|.
CASSQVGQLNSGNTIYF
TGCGCCAGCAGCCAAGTTGGACAGCTTAACTCTGGAAACACCATATATTTT
>.|TRBJ2-1|TRBV3-1/TRBV3-2|.
CASSQVLYRGYNEQFF
TGTGCCAGCAGCCAAGTACTTTATCGGGGCTACAATGAGCAGTTCTTC
>once|TRBJ2-4|TRBV5-1|TRBD2
CASSPLAASGRAKNIQYF
TGCGCCAGCAGCCCCCTCGCCGCTAGCGGCCGAGCCAAAAACATTCAGTACTTC
>.|TRBJ2-1|TRBV2|.
CASRDSSNEQFF
TGTGCCAGCAGAGATAGCTCGAATGAGCAGTTCTTC
>.|TRBJ1-6|TRBV19|TRBD1
CASGTGPSPLHF
TGTGCCAGCGGGACAGGCCCTTCACCCCTCCACTTT
>few|TRBJ1-1|TRBV10-3|.
CAISESDSLEAFF
TGTGCCATCAGTGAGTCGGACAGCCTTGAAGCTTTCTTT
>few|TRBJ1-1|TRBV10-3|.
CAIRGGSEAFF
TGTGCCATCAGGGGGGGGTCTGAAGCTTTCTTT
>.|TRBJ1-6|TRBV5-8|.
CASSRFRRSYNSPLHF
TGTGCCAGCAGTCGATTTAGGAGGTCCTATAATTCACCCCTCCACTTT
>once|TRBJ2-1|TRBV9|TRBD1
CASSVEGAYYNEQFF
TGTGCCAGCAGCGTAGAGGGGGCTTACTACAATGAGCAGTTCTTC
>.|TRBJ1-1|TRBV7-2|TRBD1
CASSTRQGYGDTEAFF
TGTGCCAGCAGCACAAGACAGGGGTACGGGGACACTGAAGCTTTCTTT